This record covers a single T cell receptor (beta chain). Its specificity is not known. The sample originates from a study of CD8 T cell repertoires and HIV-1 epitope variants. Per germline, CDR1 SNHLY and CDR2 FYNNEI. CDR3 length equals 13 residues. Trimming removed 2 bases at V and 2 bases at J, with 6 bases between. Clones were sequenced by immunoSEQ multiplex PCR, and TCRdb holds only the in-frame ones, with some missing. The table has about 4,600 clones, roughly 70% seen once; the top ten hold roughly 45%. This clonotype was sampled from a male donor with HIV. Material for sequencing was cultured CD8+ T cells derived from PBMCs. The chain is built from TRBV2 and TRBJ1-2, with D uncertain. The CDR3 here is CASSETENYGYTF. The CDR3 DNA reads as TGTGCCAGCAGTGAAACCGAAAACTATGGCTACACCTTC.